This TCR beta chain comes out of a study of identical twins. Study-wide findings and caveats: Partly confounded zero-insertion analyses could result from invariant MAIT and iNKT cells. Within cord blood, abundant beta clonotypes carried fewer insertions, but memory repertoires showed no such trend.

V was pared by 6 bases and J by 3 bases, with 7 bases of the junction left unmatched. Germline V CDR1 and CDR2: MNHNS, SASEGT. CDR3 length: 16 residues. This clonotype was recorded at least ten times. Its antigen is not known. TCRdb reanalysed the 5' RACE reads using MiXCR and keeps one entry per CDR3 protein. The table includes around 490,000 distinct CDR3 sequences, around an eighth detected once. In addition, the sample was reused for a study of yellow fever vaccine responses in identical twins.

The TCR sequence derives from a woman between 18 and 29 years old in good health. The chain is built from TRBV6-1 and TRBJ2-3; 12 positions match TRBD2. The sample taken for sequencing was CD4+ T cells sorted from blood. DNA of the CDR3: TGTGCCAGCAGCTGGGGACTAGCGGGTTGGACAGATACGCAGTATTTT. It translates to CASSWGLAGWTDTQYF.